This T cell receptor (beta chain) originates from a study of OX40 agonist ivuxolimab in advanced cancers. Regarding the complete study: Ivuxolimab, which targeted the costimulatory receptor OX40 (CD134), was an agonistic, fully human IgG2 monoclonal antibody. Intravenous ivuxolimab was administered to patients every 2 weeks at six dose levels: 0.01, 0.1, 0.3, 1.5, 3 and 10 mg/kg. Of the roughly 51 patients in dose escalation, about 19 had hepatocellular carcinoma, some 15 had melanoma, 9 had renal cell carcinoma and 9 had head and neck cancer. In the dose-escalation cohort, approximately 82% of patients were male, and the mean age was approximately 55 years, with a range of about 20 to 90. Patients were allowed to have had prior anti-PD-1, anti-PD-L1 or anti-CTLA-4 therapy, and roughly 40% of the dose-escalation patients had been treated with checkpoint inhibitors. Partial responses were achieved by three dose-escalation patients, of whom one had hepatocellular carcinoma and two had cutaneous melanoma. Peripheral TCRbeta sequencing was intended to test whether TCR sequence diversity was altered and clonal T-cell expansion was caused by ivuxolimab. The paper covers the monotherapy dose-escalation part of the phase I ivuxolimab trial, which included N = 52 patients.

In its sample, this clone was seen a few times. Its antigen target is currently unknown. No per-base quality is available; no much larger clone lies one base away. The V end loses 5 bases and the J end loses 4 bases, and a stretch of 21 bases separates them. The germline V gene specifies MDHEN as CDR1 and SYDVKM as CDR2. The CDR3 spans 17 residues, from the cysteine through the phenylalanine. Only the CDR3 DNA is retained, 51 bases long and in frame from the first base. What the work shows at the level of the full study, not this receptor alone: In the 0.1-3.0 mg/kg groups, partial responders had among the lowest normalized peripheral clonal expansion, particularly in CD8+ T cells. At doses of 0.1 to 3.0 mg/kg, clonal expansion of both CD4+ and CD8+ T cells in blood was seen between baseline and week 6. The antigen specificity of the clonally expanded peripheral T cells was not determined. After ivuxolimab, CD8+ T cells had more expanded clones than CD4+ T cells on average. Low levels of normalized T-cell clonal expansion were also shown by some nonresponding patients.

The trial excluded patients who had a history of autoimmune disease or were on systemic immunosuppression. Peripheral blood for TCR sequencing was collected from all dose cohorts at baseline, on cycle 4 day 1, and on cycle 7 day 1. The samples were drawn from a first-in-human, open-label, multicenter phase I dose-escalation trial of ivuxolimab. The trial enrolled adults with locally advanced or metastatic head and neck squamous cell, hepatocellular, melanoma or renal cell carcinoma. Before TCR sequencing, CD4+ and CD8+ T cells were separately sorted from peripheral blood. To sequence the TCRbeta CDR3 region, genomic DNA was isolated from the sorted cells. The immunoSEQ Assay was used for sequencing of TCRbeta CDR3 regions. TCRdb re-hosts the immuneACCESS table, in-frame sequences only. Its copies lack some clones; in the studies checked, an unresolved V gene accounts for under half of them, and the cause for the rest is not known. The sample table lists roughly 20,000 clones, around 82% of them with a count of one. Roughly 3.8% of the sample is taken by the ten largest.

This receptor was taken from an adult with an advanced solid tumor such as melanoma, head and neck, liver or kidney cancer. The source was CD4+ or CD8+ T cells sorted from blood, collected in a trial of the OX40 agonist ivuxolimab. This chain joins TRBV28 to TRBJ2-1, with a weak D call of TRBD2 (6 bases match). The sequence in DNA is TGTGCCAGCAGTCCTGTACGGAGTAGCGGAAGATACAATGAGCAGTTCTTC. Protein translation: CASSPVRSSGRYNEQFF.